Given below is one TCR beta chain in context. Its antigen is currently not known. One base away there is no much larger clone; base qualities are not given. To be included, a participant needed at least one PBMC sample from before ART initiation plus at least two post-ART samples. Treatment was received in the United States of America by all participants with HIV. Before DNA extraction, cryopreserved samples of about 1-11 million PBMC were thawed and then washed. At the time of the earliest PBMC sample, participants with HIV were aged between 23 and 54 years. PBMC samples were contributed by each participant from 1-4 timepoints before ART initiation and 2-8 timepoints after ART initiation, with a median of 7 samples. For every participant, serial HIV viral load, CD4+ T-cell count, ART history and demographic data were obtained. Genomic DNA was extracted from unsorted PBMC with a Qiagen kit on a QIAcube, with processing performed in batches of 12 samples.

The data belong to a study of long-term antiretroviral therapy in people with HIV (dated by TCRdb to between 2021 and 2024). With regard to the full study: The earliest samples were collected about a decade before the 2015 WHO recommendation for immediate ART, when ART was typically delayed until CD4 counts fell. This retrospective serial study examined whether starting ART and sustained HIV suppression were associated with changes in the composition and diversity of the TRB repertoire in peripheral blood. About 35% of the 30 participants with HIV were female. A total of about 190 cryopreserved PBMC samples were contributed to the cohort by 30 adults with confirmed HIV infection, with samples collected serially over a mean of around 6 years (range 1-12). No cross-contamination during QIAcube processing was shown when test extractions of a monoclonal T-cell line were performed alongside fewer than 35 polyclonal samples. The study at large found these results: The repertoire was dominated across all time points by expanded TRB clones identified before ART initiation, although this dominance was seen to fluctuate and to decrease in many PLHIV after ART. Compared with controls, HIV repertoires had narrower CDR3 length ranges, and the network structure pointed to an antigen-experienced repertoire that shifted only slightly toward naive after ART. The samples span the years 2004 to 2017, and the ART regimens used may be less effective than current regimens. Inferences about post-ART repertoire changes are limited because no data were available on ART adherence, viral resistance or therapy changes. Because pre-ART samples had limited cell numbers, profiling was done on unsorted PBMC rather than on sorted CD4+ and CD8+ T cells. Because PBMC availability was limited, only the TCR beta chain was sequenced, with no alpha chain pairing. ART initiation was associated with a significant increase in TRB diversity, but diversity stayed significantly below transplant donor controls even after long-term ART.

Including cysteine and phenylalanine, the CDR3 has 17 amino acids. Only CDR3 DNA is held: 51 bases, read in frame from base 1. Looking up the germline V gene yields CDR1 SGHTA and CDR2 FQGTGA. The junction shows trimming of 2 bases on V and 2 bases on J, and the gene matches do not reach 9 bases of it. Sequencing of the TRB variable region was done with the immunoSEQ hsTCRB v3.0 assay at survey level resolution. The targeted TRB sequencing depth was roughly 40,000-55,000 T-cell genomes per sample. An Illumina MiSeq with a v3 150-cycle kit was used to sequence the pooled TRB libraries. Per the authors' processing: Repertoire analysis was run in R within a reproducible Nextflow workflow that covered QC, data transformation and analysis. LymphoSeq2, an R package for exploring AIRR-Seq data, was used to implement custom analyses. A handful of samples yielding fewer than 5000 total TRB sequences were excluded, leaving roughly 200 analyzed HIV repertoires. Among the approximately 180 retained HIV repertoires, 55 to 65 were collected before ART initiation and 120 to 140 were collected after ART initiation. Each repertoire was downsampled to 5000 TRB nucleotide sequences, and summary statistics were averaged across 100 downsampling iterations. Only TRB sequences with CDR3 regions of at least seven amino acids were retained for analysis. Diversity was assessed using a clonality score derived from Shannon entropy and using the Gini coefficient. In the repertoire networks, any two of the top 5000 CDR3 amino acid sequences were connected whenever the two sequences differed by an edit distance of one. Antigen specificity groups and MHC restriction were predicted for TRB CDR3 amino acid sequences with GLIPH2. To flag known CMV, EBV, HIV or tissue antigen associations, CDR3 amino acid sequences were matched against VDJdb and McPAS-TCR. Pre-ART, post-ART and control groups were compared with Wilcoxon signed-rank tests and Holm-Bonferroni correction. The table comes from immuneACCESS by way of TCRdb, which keeps in-frame sequences with V and J called. Part of the clones is missing from these tables; in studies checked, under half for an unresolved V gene and the rest for unknown reasons. V and J calls and clone size are copied from that table; D and trimming were computed from the DNA. The sample records 20,000 to 30,000 clones, approximately 83% of which are singletons. The top ten clonotypes cover more than 15% of the sample.

The chain is encoded by TRBV7-3 joined to TRBJ1-5; 7 middle bases align to TRBD1. The receptor was isolated from a man aged 45 to 65 with HIV. Source: unsorted PBMCs, taken 1.2 years after starting antiretroviral therapy. This receptor carries the CDR3 CASSLFRDRFRNQPQHF. Read as DNA, the sequence is TGTGCCAGCAGCTTATTTCGGGACAGATTCCGCAATCAGCCCCAGCATTTT.